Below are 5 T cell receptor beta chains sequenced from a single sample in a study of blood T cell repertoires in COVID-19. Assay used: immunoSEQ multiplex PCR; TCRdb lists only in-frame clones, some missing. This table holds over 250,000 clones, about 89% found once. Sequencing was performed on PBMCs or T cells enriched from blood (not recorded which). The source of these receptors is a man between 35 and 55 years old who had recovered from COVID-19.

The CDR3 DNA reads as TGTGCCAGTAGTACCGGGACTAGCGGGAGAGGGGATCTAGCCAAAAACATTCAGTACTTC. Translated: CASSTGTSGRGDLAKNIQYF. This chain uses TRBV19 with TRBJ2-4; TRBD2 matches at 14 bases. The CDR3 contains 20 residues. V lost 4 bases to trimming and J lost 0 bases; unmatched junction nucleotides: 11. CDR1 and CDR2 from the germline V gene are LNHDA and SQIVND (reference sequence). The full variable domain, in which reference TRBV19 and TRBJ2-4 provide the parts outside the CDR3, is DGGITQSPKYLFRKEGQNVTLSCEQNLNHDAMYWYRQDPGQGLRLIYYSQIVNDFQKGDIAEGYSVSREKKESFPLTVTSAQKNPTAFYLCASSTGTSGRGDLAKNIQYFGAGTRLSVL.

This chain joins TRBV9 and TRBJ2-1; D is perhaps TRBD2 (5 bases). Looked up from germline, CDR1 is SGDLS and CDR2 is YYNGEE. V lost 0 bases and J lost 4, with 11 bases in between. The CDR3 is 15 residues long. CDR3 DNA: TGTGCCAGCAGCGTAGTCGACTATTCGTACAATGAGCAGTTCTTC. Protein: CASSVVDYSYNEQFF.

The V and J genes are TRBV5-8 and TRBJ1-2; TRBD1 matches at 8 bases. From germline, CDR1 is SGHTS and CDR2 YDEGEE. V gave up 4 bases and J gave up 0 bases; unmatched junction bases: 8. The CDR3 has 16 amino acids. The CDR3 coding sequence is TGTGCCAGCAGCCCCCGGACAGGGAGGTCTAACTATGGCTACACCTTC. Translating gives CASSPRTGRSNYGYTF.

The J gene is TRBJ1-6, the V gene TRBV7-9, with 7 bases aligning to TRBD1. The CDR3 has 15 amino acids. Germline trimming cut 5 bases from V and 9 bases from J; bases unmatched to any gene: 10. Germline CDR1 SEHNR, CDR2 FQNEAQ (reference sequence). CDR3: CASSPPTGVGSPLHF. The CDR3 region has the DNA TGTGCCAGCAGCCCCCCCACAGGGGTAGGTTCACCCCTCCACTTT.

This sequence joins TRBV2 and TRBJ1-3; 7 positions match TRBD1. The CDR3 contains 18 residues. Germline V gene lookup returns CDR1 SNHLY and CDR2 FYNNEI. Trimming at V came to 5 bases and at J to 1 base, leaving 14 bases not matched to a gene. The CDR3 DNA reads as TGTGCCAGCAGTAGCCCCAGGGCAGGGGGGTTTTCTGGAAACACCATATATTTT. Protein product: CASSSPRAGGFSGNTIYF.